These T cell receptor beta chains were read from a single sample in a study of blood T cell repertoires in COVID-19. Libraries were prepared by immunoSEQ multiplex PCR; TCRdb keeps only in-frame clonotypes and omits some of them. This sample yields approximately 75,000 clones, of which 75% to 90% are seen a single time; about 4.6% belongs to the top ten. Sequenced input: peripheral blood. Receptor source: an elderly man with acute or convalescent COVID-19. Each CDR3 is given with its conserved first and last residue. A D gene is named only where the DNA matches it firmly. Not all rows give a size; the values are once, few, many and, for expanded clones, a class.

cdr3_nt cdr3_aa j_call clone_size d_call v_call
TGTGCTAGTGGTTTTCGGTCCTACGAGCAGTACTTC CASGFRSYEQYF TRBJ2-7 NA NA TRBV12-5
TGTGCCAGCAGCCCCGGGGGGTTTACCGGGGAGCTGTTTTTT CASSPGGFTGELFF TRBJ2-2 NA TRBD2 TRBV7-9
TGTGCCACCGGGGATTCGGGGATAGATACGCAGTATTTT CATGDSGIDTQYF TRBJ2-3 NA NA TRBV24-1
TGTGCCAGCAGCTTAGGGGTACCGGGACAGGGTGTAGTTGGCTACACCTTC CASSLGVPGQGVVGYTF TRBJ1-2 NA TRBD1 TRBV7-9
TGTGCCAGCAGCTTCCAACAGGGGTCCTACGAGCAGTACTTC CASSFQQGSYEQYF TRBJ2-7 NA TRBD1 TRBV7-2
TGTGCCAGCTCACCACCGAGCAGGGGGCCGAACACTGAAGCTTTCTTT CASSPPSRGPNTEAFF TRBJ1-1 NA TRBD1 TRBV18
TGTGCGAGCCAGGGGGATAGCAATCAGCCCCAGCATTTT CASQGDSNQPQHF TRBJ1-5 NA TRBD1 TRBV12-3/TRBV12-4
TGTGCCAGCAGCGGACTAGCGGGGGCGGGGGAGACCCAGTACTTC CASSGLAGAGETQYF TRBJ2-5 few TRBD2 TRBV6-5
TGTGCCAGCAGCTTGAGGGGGCCCCAGGGCGATGGCTACACCTTC CASSLRGPQGDGYTF TRBJ1-2 NA TRBD1 TRBV5-4
TGCAGTGCTAGTCCGGGAGAAAGAAACAATGAGCAGTTCTTC CSASPGERNNEQFF TRBJ2-1 NA NA TRBV20-1
TGTGCCAGCAGTTACTCGAATGTTCGTCTCCGGGGGATCCAAGAGACCCAGTACTTC CASSYSNVRLRGIQETQYF TRBJ2-5 NA NA TRBV6-2/TRBV6-3
TGCGCCAGCAGCTTGTTTGCGGGAGTGGGAGAGACCCAGTACTTC CASSLFAGVGETQYF TRBJ2-5 once TRBD2 TRBV5-1
TGTGCCAGCAGCTTAGACGGGACAGGGGTAGAGACCCAGTACTTC CASSLDGTGVETQYF TRBJ2-5 once TRBD1 TRBV11-2
TGTGCCACCAGTGATTTAGCCCCAGGTCCTCCACTGCAGTATTTT CATSDLAPGPPLQYF TRBJ2-3 NA NA TRBV24-1
TGTGCCAGCAGTAGCCCGGGGACAGGGGGCTCCTACAATGAGCAGTTCTTC CASSSPGTGGSYNEQFF TRBJ2-1 NA TRBD1 TRBV28
TGCAGCGTTGTAGGTCTCGGGACAGGGAACAACTATGGCTACACCTTC CSVVGLGTGNNYGYTF TRBJ1-2 NA TRBD1 TRBV29-1
TGTGCCAGCAGCTTGCAAGCCCGGGGAGCTTTCTTT CASSLQARGAFF TRBJ1-1 NA NA TRBV5-6
TGTGCCAGCAGCCCGGTAGCGGGGGCCATCACAGATACGCAGTATTTT CASSPVAGAITDTQYF TRBJ2-3 NA TRBD2 TRBV5-4
TGTGCCAGCAGTTACTCTGCGGGAAACACCGGGGAGCTGTTTTTT CASSYSAGNTGELFF TRBJ2-2 NA NA TRBV6-5
TGTGCCAGCTCACAGCTGGCAGGGGAAAATGAAAAACTGTTTTTT CASSQLAGENEKLFF TRBJ1-4 NA NA TRBV18
TGTGCCAGCAGCTTACCTCCTAGCGGGGGGGCCAGCCCCGAGACCCAGTACTTC CASSLPPSGGASPETQYF TRBJ2-5 NA TRBD2 TRBV7-2
TGCAGCGTTGGGGCTAGCGGTACGAGAGGTACCGGGGAGCTGTTTTTT CSVGASGTRGTGELFF TRBJ2-2 NA TRBD2 TRBV29-1
TGCGCCAGCAGCCCACCGGGCGGGACTTATGGCTACACCTTC CASSPPGGTYGYTF TRBJ1-2 NA NA TRBV5-1
TGCGCCAGCGGAAAGGGACAGGGCGGCACCGGGGAGCTGTTTTTT CASGKGQGGTGELFF TRBJ2-2 NA TRBD1 TRBV4-3
TGTGCCAGCAGCTTAACTAGCAACGACAATGAGCAGTTCTTC CASSLTSNDNEQFF TRBJ2-1 few NA TRBV7-9
TGTGCCAGCAGCTCCGCGACTACCCAGTGGACCCAGTACTTC CASSSATTQWTQYF TRBJ2-5 NA NA TRBV11-2
TGTGCCAGCAGAACAGCCCAGGAGACCCAGTACTTC CASRTAQETQYF TRBJ2-5 NA NA TRBV6-5
TGTGCTAGTGGTCCCGGACAGGGAGGTTTCACTGAAGCTTTCTTT CASGPGQGGFTEAFF TRBJ1-1 few TRBD1 TRBV12-5